This passage covers 20 T cell receptor beta chains from one sample sequenced in a study of graft-versus-host responses after intestinal transplantation. Repertoires were generated with immunoSEQ multiplex PCR, while TCRdb's copy carries only in-frame clones and drops some. This sample has 95,000 to 100,000 clones, with 86% found just once. The sample here was PBMCs, taken 255 days after intestinal transplant. The source of these receptors is a human patient who received an intestinal transplant, so some T cells may come from the graft donor.

V is TRBV18 and J is TRBJ1-6, with D perhaps matching TRBD1 (5 bases). V was pared by 3 bases and J by 10 bases, with 10 bases between. Germline assignment: CDR1 KGHSH and CDR2 LQKENI. CDR3 length: 13 residues. The chain's CDR3 is CASSPGGDSPLHF. CDR3 nucleotides: TGTGCCAGCTCACCCGGAGGGGACTCACCCCTCCACTTT.

The V call is TRBV19, the J call TRBJ1-1; D remains ambiguous. The CDR3 is made up of 13 amino acids. The germline V and J ends were trimmed by 7 bases and 5 bases, with 14 bases remaining between them. CDR1 is LNHDA and CDR2 is SQIVND in the germline V gene (reference sequence). CDR3 loop: CASNWLVGTEAFF. The CDR3 nucleotides are TGTGCCAGTAATTGGTTGGTTGGAACTGAAGCTTTCTTT.

V and J are TRBV7-2 and TRBJ2-5; 12 bases align to TRBD2. Trimming removed 5 bases from V and 3 bases from J; junction bases left unmatched: 4. The CDR3 runs 15 residues. From germline, CDR1 is SGHTA and CDR2 FQGNSA. The CDR3 DNA reads TGTGCCAGCAGCACTCGGACTAGCGGGAAAGAGACCCAGTACTTC. Its translation is CASSTRTSGKETQYF. Complete variable domain (other parts from reference TRBV7-2 and TRBJ2-5): GAGVSQSPSNKVTEKGKDVELRCDPISGHTALYWYRQSLGQGLEFLIYFQGNSAPDKSGLPSDRFSAERTGGSVSTLTIQRTQQEDSAVYLCASSTRTSGKETQYFGPGTRLLVL.

This sequence joins TRBV5-1 and TRBJ2-3; TRBD1 agrees at 8 bases. The CDR3 consists of 15 residues. Germline assignment: CDR1 SGHRS and CDR2 YFSETQ. Trimming at V came to 4 bases and at J to 4 bases, leaving 8 bases not matched to a gene. CDR3 sequence: CASSVAGGAPDTQYF. The CDR3 coding sequence is TGCGCCAGCAGCGTTGCAGGGGGCGCGCCAGATACGCAGTATTTT.

J is TRBJ1-1 and V is TRBV5-6, with 8 bases aligning to TRBD1. The junction had 5 bases not matched to a gene; V was cut back by 7 bases and J by 6 bases. This CDR3 region has 12 residues. The germline CDR1 and CDR2 sequences are SGHDT and YYEEEE. DNA of the CDR3: TGTGCCAGCGCAGGGGGCGCGGCTGAAGCTTTCTTT. This translates into CASAGGAAEAFF.

V gene TRBV19 combines with J gene TRBJ2-1; D is uncertain. Germline CDR1 and CDR2: LNHDA and SQIVND (reference sequence). The V gene lost 4 bases and the J gene lost 0 bases, with 13 bases spanning the gap. The CDR3 is made up of 16 amino acids. CDR3 nucleotide sequence: TGTGCCAGTAGTAAAATCGGACGAGGCTCCTACAATGAGCAGTTCTTC. This codes for CASSKIGRGSYNEQFF.

The chain has TRBV10-3 and TRBJ2-2, with D possibly TRBD1 on 6 matching bases. V lost 5 bases, J lost 3 bases, and 13 bases lay in between. Germline CDR1 reads ENHRY; CDR2 reads SYGVKD. The CDR3 sequence is 15 residues long. The CDR3 nucleotides are TGTGCCATCAGTAAGGGGGTCATGGACACCGGGGAGCTGTTTTTT. Its protein is CAISKGVMDTGELFF.

The rearrangement joins TRBV20-1 to TRBJ2-7; D assignment may be TRBD1 or TRBD2 (5 bases each). Germline loops: CDR1 DFQATT, CDR2 SNEGSKA (reference sequence). The V and J ends lost 6 bases and 8 bases respectively, with 14 bases between them. This CDR3 has 11 amino acids. The CDR3 coding sequence is TGCAGTGCCATACTCCGGGGCCAGCAGTACGTC. It encodes CSAILRGQQYV.

The CDR3 reads CAISEDALLGTEAFF. For the CDR3, the DNA is TGTGCCATCAGTGAGGACGCCCTACTCGGCACTGAAGCTTTCTTT. V is TRBV10-3 and J is TRBJ1-1, with D unresolved. CDR1 is ENHRY and CDR2 is SYGVKD in the germline V gene. CDR3 length: 15 residues. V was shortened by 2 bases and J by 4 bases, with 14 bases between the two germline ends.

The chain employs TRBV7-9 and TRBJ2-1; 11 nucleotides match TRBD1. CDR1 is SEHNR, CDR2 FQNEAQ, per germline (reference sequence). The CDR3 runs to 17 residues. V lost 2 bases to trimming and J lost 4 bases; unmatched junction nucleotides: 7. CDR3 amino acids: CASSLQTGTGGYNEQFF. For the CDR3, the DNA is TGTGCCAGCAGCTTACAGACCGGGACAGGGGGATACAATGAGCAGTTCTTC.

This clone was seen more than once but under ten times. V usage is TRBV10-2 and J usage is TRBJ2-7; 9 positions agree with TRBD1. This CDR3 spans 15 amino acids. Germline V gene lookup returns CDR1 WSHSY and CDR2 SAAADI. The J segment lost 4 bases and the V segment lost 6 bases, leaving 10 bases of the junction unmatched. As DNA, the CDR3 is TGCGCCAGCAGACCCACAGGGGGCCTTTTTTACGAGCAGTACTTC. Translation gives CASRPTGGLFYEQYF.

As DNA, the CDR3 is TGTGCCAGCAGTGAGACCGTAGCGGGATATGGCTACACCTTC. Protein product: CASSETVAGYGYTF. The rearrangement joins TRBV28 to TRBJ1-2; D is uncertain. V was pared by 5 bases and J by 5 bases, with 15 bases between. The CDR3 sequence is 14 residues long. Per the germline V gene, CDR1 is MDHEN and CDR2 is SYDVKM.

V and J are TRBV28 and TRBJ2-1; TRBD1 aligns across 10 bases. Per the germline V gene, CDR1 is MDHEN and CDR2 is SYDVKM. V shed 5 bases, J shed 8 bases, and the junction held 9 bases outside the gene matches. The CDR3 runs to 15 residues. In DNA, the CDR3 is TGTGCCAGCAGTCCGGGGACAGGGGTTTTAGATGAGCAGTTCTTC. Translating gives CASSPGTGVLDEQFF.

The chain employs TRBV7-6 and TRBJ2-3; D is ambiguous. Germline CDR1 reads SGHVS; CDR2 reads FNYEAQ. The V end lost 2 bases, the J end lost 4 bases, and 7 bases lay between the germline ends. The CDR3 sequence is 13 residues long. CDR3 protein: CASSLLISDTQYF. CDR3 DNA: TGTGCCAGCAGCTTACTCATTTCAGATACGCAGTATTTT.

CDR3 loop: CASSYRDGYEQYF. As DNA, the CDR3 is TGTGCCAGCAGCTACCGGGACGGCTACGAGCAGTACTTC. This chain connects TRBV7-8 to TRBJ2-7; D possibly matches TRBD1 or TRBD2 (5 bases each). The CDR3 is 13 amino acids. V was clipped by 4 bases and J by 3 bases, with 10 bases between them. Per germline, CDR1 SGHVS and CDR2 FQNEAQ.

The rearrangement links TRBV6-1 to TRBJ2-7, with TRBD1 matching over 8 bases. Germline V lookup: CDR1 MNHNS, CDR2 SASEGT. This CDR3 region has 15 residues. Germline trimming cut 0 bases from V and 1 base from J; bases unmatched to any gene: 2. The CDR3 DNA reads as TGTGCCAGCAGTGAAGCCGGGACAGGTTCCTACGAGCAGTACTTC. Encoded protein: CASSEAGTGSYEQYF.

The chain joins TRBV27 to TRBJ1-1; a possible D gene is TRBD1 (5 bases). The CDR3 is 14 amino acids. Germline lookup yields CDR1 MNHEY and CDR2 SMNVEV (reference sequence). V shed 0 bases and J shed 2 bases, with 7 bases lying between them. Here the CDR3 DNA reads TGTGCCAGCAGTTTATCACGGGGCAACACTGAAGCTTTCTTT. Translating gives CASSLSRGNTEAFF.

This clone was seen once. The rearrangement joins TRBV5-5 to TRBJ1-2; no clear D. V was cut by 2 bases and J by 8 bases, with 13 bases left in between. This CDR3 contains 13 residues. Looked up from germline, CDR1 is SGHKS and CDR2 is YYEKEE (reference sequence). The CDR3 here is CASSFLGGEGYTF. The CDR3 DNA reads as TGTGCCAGCAGCTTCCTGGGTGGTGAGGGCTACACCTTC. The full variable domain, completed using reference TRBV5-5 and TRBJ1-2, is DAGVTQSPTHLIKTRGQQVTLRCSPISGHKSVSWYQQVLGQGPQFIFQYYEKEERGRGNFPDRFSARQFPNYSSELNVNALLLGDSALYLCASSFLGGEGYTFGSGTRLTVV.

This chain links TRBV4-1 with TRBJ1-1; TRBD1 agrees at 7 bases. Unmatched junction bases numbered 3, after V lost 2 bases and J lost 0 bases. Per germline, CDR1 MGHRA and CDR2 YSYEKL. The CDR3 contains 15 residues. CDR3 loop: CASSQMGQMNTEAFF. CDR3 sequence (DNA): TGCGCCAGCAGCCAAATGGGACAGATGAACACTGAAGCTTTCTTT.

The chain links TRBV7-9 to TRBJ1-1, with 7 bases aligning to TRBD1. This CDR3 comprises 13 residues. V lost 5 bases and J lost 4; bases outside the gene matches: 4. Germline V CDR1 and CDR2: SEHNR, FQNEAQ (reference sequence). The CDR3 protein is CASSNSGGTEAFF. The CDR3 DNA sequence: TGTGCCAGCAGCAACTCAGGGGGCACTGAAGCTTTCTTT.